The rows below give T cell receptor beta chains drawn from one sample of a study of OX40 agonist ivuxolimab in advanced cancers. TCRdb's copy holds only in-frame clones and misses some; the assay was immunoSEQ multiplex PCR. The table lists more than 45,000 clones, approximately 90% of them singletons. The sample consisted of CD4+ or CD8+ T cells sorted from blood, taken in a trial of the OX40 agonist ivuxolimab. Source of these receptors: an adult with an advanced solid tumor such as melanoma, head and neck, liver or kidney cancer. Each CDR3 is given with its conserved first and last residue. The D gene is left open where the match is weak. Rows may omit the clone size; those that give it use once, few, many or a size class.

V gene	clone size	J gene	D gene	CDR3 DNA	CDR3 protein
TRBV2	-	TRBJ2-3	TRBD2	TGTGCCAGCAGTGGTCCAAGCGGGGCAGATACGCAGTATTTT	CASSGPSGADTQYF
TRBV6-5	few	TRBJ2-5	TRBD2	TGTGCCAGCAGTTACTCTGCGGGAGTAAGGGAGACCCAGTACTTC	CASSYSAGVRETQYF
TRBV5-4	-	TRBJ1-1	TRBD1	TGTGCCAGCAGCTCCGACAGGGAGCACACTGAAGCTTTCTTT	CASSSDREHTEAFF
TRBV6-5	-	TRBJ2-7	-	TGTGCCAGCAGACCAAACCAGGGCTACGAGCAGTACTTC	CASRPNQGYEQYF
TRBV14	-	TRBJ2-1	-	TGTGCCAGCAGCCGGGACTGGGGGTCGGACAATGAGCAGTTCTTC	CASSRDWGSDNEQFF
TRBV27	-	TRBJ1-5	-	TGTGCCAGCAGTCTAGGCAGTCGTTTTGGCAATCAGCCCCAGCATTTT	CASSLGSRFGNQPQHF
TRBV6-5	-	TRBJ2-7	TRBD1	TGTGCCAGCAGTTATGACAGGGGTGGGGAGCAGTACTTC	CASSYDRGGEQYF
TRBV5-1	few	TRBJ1-1	-	TGCGCCAGCAGCCAAGGGACCTTATACACTGAAGCTTTCTTT	CASSQGTLYTEAFF
TRBV28	-	TRBJ2-4	-	TGTGCCAGCAGTTTATCCGGGACGAGAAACATTCAGTACTTC	CASSLSGTRNIQYF
TRBV2	-	TRBJ2-7	-	TGTGCCAGCCTGGAGGCCGAGAAGCAGTACTTC	CASLEAEKQYF
TRBV6-5	-	TRBJ2-3	TRBD2	TGTGCCAGCAGCCGATCCGGACTAGCGACAGATACGCAGTATTTT	CASSRSGLATDTQYF
TRBV16	-	TRBJ1-2	-	TGTGCCAGCAGCCAATCAAGGTTAGACTATGGCTACACCTTC	CASSQSRLDYGYTF
TRBV27	-	TRBJ2-7	TRBD2	TGTGCCATCCCCCGGCGGGAGTTCTACGAGCAGTACTTC	CAIPRREFYEQYF
TRBV7-3	-	TRBJ2-1	-	TGTGCCAGCAGCTTATTGGTGGCCGGGGGTGAGCAGTTCTTC	CASSLLVAGGEQFF
TRBV5-1	-	TRBJ2-3	-	TGCGCCAGCAGCATAAGCCCCTGGGGCGGTAGCACAGATACGCAGTATTTT	CASSISPWGGSTDTQYF
TRBV7-3	-	TRBJ2-2	TRBD1	TGTGCCAGCAGCTCGCGGACAGGGTCCAACACCGGGGAGCTGTTTTTT	CASSSRTGSNTGELFF
TRBV6-4	-	TRBJ1-1	-	TGTGCCAGCAGTACAGGGCTGGGGACTGAAGCTTTCTTT	CASSTGLGTEAFF
TRBV5-4	-	TRBJ2-6	-	TGTGCCAGCAGCCCCGGGTCCTCTGGGGCCAACGTCCTGACTTTC	CASSPGSSGANVLTF
TRBV5-1	few	TRBJ2-1	-	TGCGCCAGCAGCCCCGGACAGGAGGGGGATGAGCAGTTCTTC	CASSPGQEGDEQFF
TRBV7-2	-	TRBJ2-7	-	TGTGCCAGCAGCACCACAGGGACTTCCTACGAGCAGTACTTC	CASSTTGTSYEQYF
TRBV7-2	-	TRBJ1-5	TRBD1	TGTGCCAGCAGCCGGGACAGGGCGGGCAATCAGCCCCAGCATTTT	CASSRDRAGNQPQHF
TRBV28	-	TRBJ1-1	TRBD1	TGTGCCAGCAGTCTCGGACAGGGGGCTATTGCTTTCTTT	CASSLGQGAIAFF
TRBV5-1	-	TRBJ2-7	-	TGCGCCAGCAGCTTGGCGGACAGCCCCTACGAGCAGTACTTC	CASSLADSPYEQYF
TRBV27	once	TRBJ2-7	TRBD1	TGTGCCAGCAGTTTAGCGGGACAGGGAAGAGACGAGCAGTACTTC	CASSLAGQGRDEQYF
TRBV19	-	TRBJ2-7	-	TGTGCCAGTAGCTACGGGAGTCTCGCCTACGAGCAGTACTTC	CASSYGSLAYEQYF
TRBV7-6	-	TRBJ1-5	TRBD1	TGTGCCAGCAGCTTACGCGGGGACAGGGCTAGTAATCAGCCCCAGCATTTT	CASSLRGDRASNQPQHF
TRBV18	-	TRBJ2-4	-	TGTGCCAGCTCACCACCGGGCAGACAGATCCTAGAAAACATTCAGTACTTC	CASSPPGRQILENIQYF
TRBV7-8	few	TRBJ1-2	-	TGTGCCAGCAGCGGTGACCGGATGACCTCCTATGGCTACACCTTC	CASSGDRMTSYGYTF
TRBV2	-	TRBJ2-1	-	TGTGCCAGCAGTGAAGAAAAGGTAGGGGAGCAGTTCTTC	CASSEEKVGEQFF
TRBV7-3	-	TRBJ2-3	TRBD1	TGTGCCAGCAGCAAGAGGACAGGGGGTACAGATACGCAGTATTTT	CASSKRTGGTDTQYF
TRBV2	-	TRBJ2-2	TRBD1	TGTGCCAGCAGTCCGGGACAGGGGAACGCCGGGGAGCTGTTTTTT	CASSPGQGNAGELFF
TRBV6-1	few	TRBJ1-1	TRBD1	TGTGCCAGCAGAACGACAGGGGGCGCGAGGACTGAAGCTTTCTTT	CASRTTGGARTEAFF
TRBV18	-	TRBJ1-4	TRBD1	TGTGCCAGCTCACTCAGGGGGAATGAAAAACTGTTTTTT	CASSLRGNEKLFF
TRBV27	once	TRBJ2-4	TRBD2	TGTGCCAGCAGTTTCAGCGGGACGGCCAAAAACATTCAGTACTTC	CASSFSGTAKNIQYF
TRBV5-1	few	TRBJ2-2	-	TGCGCCAGCAGCTTGGTGGTCGGGGAGCTGTTTTTT	CASSLVVGELFF
TRBV5-4	-	TRBJ1-3	-	TGTGCCAGCAGCTTGGACAACAGGGTGAGCTCTGGAAACACCATATATTTT	CASSLDNRVSSGNTIYF
TRBV19	-	TRBJ2-3	-	TGTGCCGCGGGGAGGGGGGTGAGCACAGATACGCAGTATTTT	CAAGRGVSTDTQYF
TRBV30	-	TRBJ2-7	-	TGTGCCTGGAGTGTAGTAGGGGCGGACTACGAGCAGTACTTC	CAWSVVGADYEQYF
TRBV30	-	TRBJ2-7	-	TGTGCCTGGAGGAGTAACAGGAATTCCTACGAGCAGTACTTC	CAWRSNRNSYEQYF
TRBV2	-	TRBJ1-1	-	TGTGCCAGCAGCCTACAGCCAAACACTGAAGCTTTCTTT	CASSLQPNTEAFF
TRBV10-3	-	TRBJ2-7	-	TGTGCCATCAGGCAAACCTACGAGCAGTACTTC	CAIRQTYEQYF